These 25 T cell receptor beta chains came from one sample sequenced in a study of blood T cell repertoires in COVID-19. Clones were sequenced by immunoSEQ multiplex PCR, and TCRdb holds only the in-frame ones, with some missing. The sample lists 350,000 to 450,000 clones, roughly nine tenths occurring once. Source material: PBMCs or T cells enriched from blood (not recorded which). Every receptor here comes from a woman aged 40 to 55 who had been exposed to COVID-19.

CDR3 residues: CASSSAGQGMNTIYF. The CDR3 coding sequence is TGTGCCAGCAGCTCGGCGGGACAGGGGATGAACACCATATATTTT. The chain couples TRBV5-4 to TRBJ1-3; 10 nucleotides align to TRBD1. The CDR3 totals 15 residues. V shed 3 bases and J 7 bases; nucleotides not matched to a gene: 7. Per the germline V gene, CDR1 is SGHNT and CDR2 is YYREEE (reference sequence).

The rearrangement joins TRBV10-2 to TRBJ1-1, with D perhaps matching TRBD1 (6 bases). The ends were cut back, 5 bases at V and 3 bases at J, with 22 bases in the middle. Germline V gene lookup returns CDR1 WSHSY and CDR2 SAAADI. The CDR3 length is 17 residues. Written as DNA, the CDR3 is TGCGCCAGCAGTCCTAGGGCAGGGGTCAGTTCCCACACTGAAGCTTTCTTT. Translating gives CASSPRAGVSSHTEAFF.

The chain carries TRBV7-3 and TRBJ2-3, with TRBD1 identical over 7 bases. In germline, CDR1 is SGHTA, CDR2 FQGTGA. V was pared by 5 bases and J by 3 bases, with 2 bases of the junction left unmatched. This CDR3 has 13 residues. CDR3 in amino acids: CASSPRGTDTQYF. CDR3 nucleotides: TGTGCCAGCAGCCCCAGGGGGACAGATACGCAGTATTTT. Together with reference TRBV7-3 and TRBJ2-3, the CDR3 gives the full variable domain: GAGVSQTPSNKVTEKGKYVELRCDPISGHTALYWYRQSLGQGPEFLIYFQGTGAADDSGLPNDRFFAVRPEGSVSTLKIQRTERGDSAVYLCASSPRGTDTQYFGPGTRLTVL.

The chain carries TRBV6-5 and TRBJ2-1, with TRBD2 identical over 11 bases. CDR3 size: 14 residues. J lost 8 bases, V lost 2 bases, and 2 bases had no gene match. Germline CDR1 and CDR2: MNHEY and SVGAGI. The CDR3, as DNA: TGTGCCAGCAGTTACGGGACTAGCGGCGATGAGCAGTTCTTC. It encodes CASSYGTSGDEQFF.

The chain uses TRBV19 and TRBJ1-1; D is ambiguous. Trimming stripped 7 bases from V and 2 bases from J, with 14 bases between. Germline V gene lookup returns CDR1 LNHDA and CDR2 SQIVND (reference sequence). The CDR3 totals 14 residues. CDR3 in amino acids: CASIQRGVNTEAFF. The CDR3, as DNA: TGTGCCAGTATCCAACGGGGAGTTAACACTGAAGCTTTCTTT.

The chain has TRBV2 and TRBJ2-7; D is possibly TRBD1 (6 bases). Trimming removed 6 bases at V and 3 bases at J, with 21 bases between. The CDR3 runs 16 residues. Germline-derived CDR1 and CDR2 are SNHLY and FYNNEI. The CDR3 loop reads CASSPPGDKALYEQYF. The CDR3 DNA reads TGTGCCAGCAGCCCCCCCGGGGACAAAGCCCTCTACGAGCAGTACTTC.

V and J are TRBV18 and TRBJ2-3; 7 nucleotides agree with TRBD1. CDR1 is KGHSH, CDR2 LQKENI, per germline. The ends lost 4 bases at V and 4 bases at J; junction bases unmatched: 11. The CDR3 is 16 amino acids. The CDR3 DNA reads as TGTGCCAGCTCACGGATCAGACAGGGAAGATCAGATACGCAGTATTTT. It yields the protein CASSRIRQGRSDTQYF.

A single count supports this clone. V and J are TRBV6-4 and TRBJ2-1; 10 bases match TRBD2. The ends lost 0 bases at V and 6 bases at J; junction bases unmatched: 8. This CDR3 has 17 residues. CDR1 and CDR2 (germline): MRHNA, SNTAGT. CDR3 nucleotide sequence: TGTGCCAGCAGTGACTCGAAATTAGCGGGGGGTCCCAATGAGCAGTTCTTC. It codes for CASSDSKLAGGPNEQFF.

This clone came up a few times. CDR3 nucleotide sequence: TGCGCCAGCAGTGTCAGGACAGGGGCCGAGCAGTACTTC. It specifies CASSVRTGAEQYF. The chain links TRBV10-1 to TRBJ2-7, with 9 bases identical to TRBD1. Germline CDR1 reads WNHNN; CDR2 reads SYGVQD (reference sequence). J was trimmed by 6 bases and V by 4 bases; bases with no gene match: 4. CDR3 length: 13 residues.

This clone was observed once. The rearrangement links TRBV15 to TRBJ1-2, with TRBD1 matching over 7 bases. CDR1 LNHNV and CDR2 YYDKDF come from the germline V gene (reference sequence). V dropped 8 bases and J dropped 1; count of bases not matched to a gene: 10. This CDR3 has 15 residues. The chain's CDR3 is CATGTRTGRNYGYTF. The CDR3 nucleotides read TGTGCCACCGGGACAAGGACAGGCCGTAACTATGGCTACACCTTC. Drawing the rest from reference TRBV15 and TRBJ1-2, the complete variable domain is DAMVIQNPRYQVTQFGKPVTLSCSQTLNHNVMYWYQQKSSQAPKLLFHYYDKDFNNEADTPDNFQSRRPNTSFCFLDIRSPGLGDTAMYLCATGTRTGRNYGYTFGSGTRLTVV.

This chain links TRBV7-2 with TRBJ2-1; D possibly corresponds to TRBD1 (6 bases). Germline loops: CDR1 SGHTA, CDR2 FQGNSA. CDR3 size: 16 residues. The germline V and J ends were trimmed by 5 bases and 4 bases, with 18 bases remaining between them. The CDR3 region is CASSPPGQGLYNEQFF. The CDR3, as DNA: TGTGCCAGCAGCCCTCCTGGGCAGGGGTTGTACAATGAGCAGTTCTTC.

Regarding this clone: Other DNA sequences in this specimen translate into the identical CDR3. J is TRBJ1-5 and V is TRBV5-1, with 8 bases matching TRBD1. The V gene's germline CDR1 is SGHRS and CDR2 YFSETQ. The CDR3 runs 15 residues. With V trimmed by 2 bases and J by 1 base, 2 bases remained unmatched. This CDR3 is CASSLGTGSNQPQHF. CDR3 nucleotides: TGCGCCAGCAGCTTAGGGACAGGCAGCAATCAGCCCCAGCATTTT. Complete variable domain (other parts from reference TRBV5-1 and TRBJ1-5): KAGVTQTPRYLIKTRGQQVTLSCSPISGHRSVSWYQQTPGQGLQFLFEYFSETQRNKGNFPGRFSGRQFSNSRSEMNVSTLELGDSALYLCASSLGTGSNQPQHFGDGTRLSIL.

This chain connects TRBV14 to TRBJ2-2; 7 positions match TRBD1. V shed 4 bases, J shed 4 bases, and the junction held 9 bases outside the gene matches. The V gene's germline CDR1 is SGHDN and CDR2 FVKESK. The CDR3 sequence is 16 residues long. In DNA, the CDR3 is TGTGCCAGCAGCCGAAAAAGTCCAGGGGGCACCGGGGAGCTGTTTTTT. Translating it yields CASSRKSPGGTGELFF. Supplemented by reference TRBV14 and TRBJ2-2, the full variable domain reads EAGVTQFPSHSVIEKGQTVTLRCDPISGHDNLYWYRRVMGKEIKFLLHFVKESKQDESGMPNNRFLAERTGGTYSTLKVQPAELEDSGVYFCASSRKSPGGTGELFFGEGSRLTVL.

This chain uses TRBV30 with TRBJ1-5; D unresolved. This CDR3 contains 14 residues. Per germline, CDR1 GTSNPN and CDR2 SVGIG (reference sequence). V was pared by 5 bases and J by 4 bases, with 15 bases between. CDR3 bases: TGTGCCTGGTCTCTCAGGTCGGGGAATCAGCCCCAGCATTTT. It yields the protein CAWSLRSGNQPQHF. Full variable domain (outside the CDR3, taken from reference TRBV30 and TRBJ1-5): SQTIHQWPATLVQPVGSPLSLECTVEGTSNPNLYWYRQAAGRGLQLLFYSVGIGQISSEVPQNLSASRPQDRQFILSSKKLLLSDSGFYLCAWSLRSGNQPQHFGDGTRLSIL.

The genes are TRBV24-1 and TRBJ2-7; 7 bases agree with TRBD1. The V segment lost 4 bases and the J segment 6 bases; nucleotides outside the gene matches: 17. The CDR3 covers 17 residues. Germline V gene data show CDR1 as KGHDR and CDR2 as SFDVKD. The CDR3 sequence is CATSEELRQGYSCEQYF. As DNA, the CDR3 is TGTGCCACCAGTGAAGAACTTCGACAGGGATATTCTTGCGAGCAGTACTTC.

The rearrangement uses TRBV5-4 and TRBJ1-2; D perhaps matches TRBD1 (6 bases). The CDR3 has 15 amino acids. Germline values: CDR1 SGHNT, CDR2 YYREEE (reference sequence). Between the trimmed V and J ends, which lost 3 bases and 8 bases, there was a span of 20 bases. The CDR3 region has the DNA TGTGCCAGCAGCTCCTCCAGGGGTCAGAGGGGGGGCTACACCTTC. Translation: CASSSSRGQRGGYTF.

This chain connects TRBV18 to TRBJ1-3, with TRBD1 as a possible D gene (6 bases). Germline V CDR1 and CDR2: KGHSH, LQKENI. The CDR3 spans 15 residues. Trimming cost V 6 bases and J 2 bases, with 14 bases left between them. The CDR3: CASSPLDSPGNTIYF. CDR3 nucleotides: TGTGCCAGCTCGCCCTTGGACAGCCCTGGAAACACCATATATTTT.

This clone was observed a single time. This chain joins TRBV30 and TRBJ2-7; D perhaps matches TRBD2 (7 bases). The CDR3 has 13 amino acids. The germline CDR1 and CDR2 sequences are GTSNPN and SVGIG (reference sequence). V lost 2 bases and J 10 bases, leaving 18 bases between the germline ends. This CDR3 is CAWSRGAAGGQYF. The CDR3 region has the DNA TGTGCCTGGAGTCGGGGGGCAGCGGGTGGCCAGTACTTC.

The rearrangement uses TRBV23-1 and TRBJ1-6; perhaps TRBD1 as D (5 bases). TRBV23-1 is designated an ORF whose function remains uncertain. The CDR3 has 17 amino acids. The V and J ends lost 1 base and 3 bases respectively, with 13 bases between them. The CDR3 DNA is TGCGCCAGCAGTCAATGGGGCAGGGCGAACTATAATTCACCCCTCCACTTT. Encoded protein: CASSQWGRANYNSPLHF.

In its sample, this clone was seen once. The gene calls are TRBV6-2 or TRBV6-3 and TRBJ2-5; perhaps TRBD2 as D (7 bases). CDR3 size: 17 residues. Germline assignment: CDR1 MNHEY and CDR2 SVGEGT. Trimming left V 2 bases short and J 4 bases short, with 20 bases between. The CDR3 bases are TGTGCCAGCAGTTACCCCGCCCAAGAGGGAGGGGGAGAGACCCAGTACTTC. Translation gives CASSYPAQEGGGETQYF.

The CDR3 DNA reads as TGCGCCAGCAGCCAAGCGGCGGTAGCGCAGACCTACGAGCAGTACTTC. Protein sequence: CASSQAAVAQTYEQYF. This chain connects TRBV4-1 to TRBJ2-7, with D possibly TRBD2 on 5 matching bases. The germline V gene encodes CDR1 MGHRA and CDR2 YSYEKL. This CDR3 contains 16 residues. Trimming left V 1 base short and J 2 bases short, with 15 bases between.

J is TRBJ1-6 and V is TRBV27; 7 nucleotides match TRBD1. The germline gives CDR1 MNHEY, CDR2 SMNVEV (reference sequence). With V trimmed by 4 bases and J by 10 bases, 7 bases remained unmatched. The CDR3 covers 14 residues. In DNA form, the CDR3 reads TGTGCCAGCAGTTCCATGACAGGGAGGTCACCCCTCCACTTT. The encoded protein is CASSSMTGRSPLHF.

The chain joins TRBV6-5 to TRBJ1-4; tentative D call: TRBD1 (5 bases). The CDR3 sequence is 12 residues long. The germline V gene has CDR1 MNHEY and CDR2 SVGAGI. Trimming took 8 bases from V and 10 from J, leaving 14 bases between them. The CDR3 sequence: CASGPTGGKLFF. The CDR3 DNA is TGTGCCAGCGGCCCCACCGGGGGAAAACTGTTTTTT.

This clone has more than one count but fewer than ten. The J gene is TRBJ2-3, the V gene TRBV2, with no clear D. Trimming pared 4 bases from V and 0 bases from J, leaving 2 bases between. The CDR3 length is 12 residues. Germline lookup yields CDR1 SNHLY and CDR2 FYNNEI. CDR3 DNA: TGTGCCAGCAGTGCTAGCACAGATACGCAGTATTTT. Protein product: CASSASTDTQYF. Drawing the rest from reference TRBV2 and TRBJ2-3, the complete variable domain is EPEVTQTPSHQVTQMGQEVILRCVPISNHLYFYWYRQILGQKVEFLVSFYNNEISEKSEIFDDQFSVERPDGSNFTLKIRSTKLEDSAMYFCASSASTDTQYFGPGTRLTVL.

This chain links TRBV5-6 with TRBJ1-5; TRBD1 might be the D (6 bases). Trimming shortened V by 1 base and J by 5 bases, and 10 bases separated the two germline ends. This CDR3 comprises 14 residues. From germline, CDR1 is SGHDT and CDR2 YYEEEE. The CDR3 spells CASSLSGAHQPQHF. The CDR3 nucleotides are TGTGCCAGCAGCTTGTCAGGGGCACATCAGCCCCAGCATTTT.